The 21 T cell receptor beta chains presented below share a single source sample, sequenced in a study of blood T cells in healthy people across ages. Using a J-beta primer mix together with a sample-barcoded 5' primer, a second PCR was run for roughly 6 to 11 cycles. One entry per CDR3 protein results from TCRdb running MiXCR on the 5' RACE reads. Of some 1,500,000 distinct CDR3 sequences listed, about 42% are singletons. Sequencing was carried out using blood. These receptor sequences come from a woman aged 18-29 years in good health.

The chain links TRBV27 to TRBJ1-1; D remains ambiguous. With 3 bases removed from V and 1 base from J, the gap between germline ends came to 6 bases. The germline V gene has CDR1 MNHEY and CDR2 SMNVEV (reference sequence). The CDR3 length is 13 residues. CDR3 region: CASSFIWNTEAFF. The CDR3 DNA is TGTGCCAGCAGTTTCATTTGGAACACTGAAGCTTTCTTT.

This clonotype has a handful of counts. V is TRBV20-1 and J is TRBJ2-5; D is perhaps TRBD2 (6 bases). The CDR3 consists of 13 residues. The germline CDR1 and CDR2 sequences are DFQATT and SNEGSKA (reference sequence). Trimming removed 4 bases from V and 2 bases from J, with 11 bases in between. CDR3 in amino acids: CSAKGGAQETQYF. In DNA, the CDR3 is TGCAGTGCTAAGGGCGGGGCTCAAGAGACCCAGTACTTC.

Remarks on this clonotype: The missing conserved phenylalanine or tryptophan at the end of this CDR3 makes a read error likely. The chain links TRBV20-1 to TRBJ2-1, with unresolved D. Germline V gene sequence: CDR1 DFQATT, CDR2 SNEGSKA (reference sequence). Trimming pared 1 base from V and 3 bases from J, leaving 7 bases between. This CDR3 comprises 13 residues. As DNA, the CDR3 is TGCAGTGCTAGAGTACGGTACTACAATGAGCAGTTCTAC. Its protein product is CSARVRYYNEQFY.

This clonotype was counted between two and nine times. V and J are TRBV5-5 and TRBJ2-5, with 7 bases identical to TRBD1. V lost 0 bases to trimming and J lost 1 base; unmatched junction nucleotides: 6. The CDR3 has 16 residues. Per the germline V gene, CDR1 is SGHKS and CDR2 is YYEKEE (reference sequence). CDR3 sequence (DNA): TGTGCCAGCAGCTTGGCCGAGGGGGCCGGCCAAGAGACCCAGTACTTC. Amino acids: CASSLAEGAGQETQYF.

The chain couples TRBV7-2 to TRBJ1-1; D gene uncertain. This CDR3 has 13 amino acids. Germline V gene lookup returns CDR1 SGHTA and CDR2 FQGNSA. Trimming left V 8 bases short and J 5 bases short, with 15 bases between. CDR3 bases: TGTGCCAGCCGGGGTGTGGTGGGAACTGAAGCTTTCTTT. Residues: CASRGVVGTEAFF.

The chain links TRBV7-2 to TRBJ2-7; D is ambiguous. V lost 3 bases and J 2 bases, leaving 8 bases between the germline ends. The CDR3 has 13 residues. The germline V gene has CDR1 SGHTA and CDR2 FQGNSA. The CDR3 loop reads CASSFVSTYEQYF. CDR3 sequence (DNA): TGTGCCAGCAGCTTTGTATCTACCTACGAGCAGTACTTC.

The genes are TRBV12-3 or TRBV12-4 and TRBJ2-7; TRBD1 aligns across 11 bases. Unmatched junction bases numbered 12, after V lost 6 bases and J lost 8 bases. CDR3 size: 15 residues. In DNA form, the CDR3 reads TGTGCCAGCAGAACAGCGGGACAGGGGGGGTTCAAGCAGTACTTC. This sequence encodes CASRTAGQGGFKQYF.

Written as DNA, the CDR3 is TGTGCCAGCAGCGACGCGGGGACCGGGGACGGCATTAAAGAGACCCAGTACTTC. Translating gives CASSDAGTGDGIKETQYF. The gene calls are TRBV6-1 and TRBJ2-5, with D possibly being TRBD2 (6 bases). V lost 6 bases to trimming and J lost 3 bases, with 26 bases between them. The CDR3 is made up of 18 amino acids. Germline loops: CDR1 MNHNS, CDR2 SASEGT.

This chain joins TRBV13 and TRBJ2-3, with 11 bases fitting TRBD2. The CDR3 is made up of 17 amino acids. J was trimmed by 2 bases and V by 1 base; bases with no gene match: 5. Germline CDR1 reads PRHDT; CDR2 reads FYEKMQ (reference sequence). Written as DNA, the CDR3 is TGTGCCAGCAGCTTAGTGACTAGCGGGGTAAACACAGATACGCAGTATTTT. Its translation is CASSLVTSGVNTDTQYF.

This sequence joins TRBV9 and TRBJ1-2; D may be TRBD1 (6 bases). V was pared by 4 bases and J by 4 bases, with 14 bases between. There are 14 residues in the CDR3. The germline gives CDR1 SGDLS, CDR2 YYNGEE. In nucleotides, the CDR3 is TGTGCCAGCAGCCCTACGACAGGAACCTATGGCTACACCTTC. Amino acid sequence: CASSPTTGTYGYTF. The variable domain in full, completed from reference TRBV9 and TRBJ1-2, reads DSGVTQTPKHLITATGQRVTLRCSPRSGDLSVYWYQQSLDQGLQFLIQYYNGEERAKGNILERFSAQQFPDLHSELNLSSLELGDSALYFCASSPTTGTYGYTFGSGTRLTVV.

The V call is TRBV7-2, the J call TRBJ2-3; the D gene is possibly TRBD2 (6 bases). V dropped 5 bases and J dropped 9 bases, with 12 bases sitting between them. The germline CDR1 and CDR2 sequences are SGHTA and FQGNSA. The CDR3 contains 12 residues. The CDR3: CASSRNGGTQYF. CDR3 DNA: TGTGCCAGCAGCCGAAACGGGGGAACGCAGTATTTT.

There are a few counts of this clonotype. The V gene is TRBV29-1, the J gene TRBJ2-1, with D possibly being TRBD2 (6 bases). Trimming shortened V by 4 bases and J by 0 bases, and 10 bases separated the two germline ends. The CDR3 runs 14 residues. Germline CDR1 and CDR2: SQVTM and ANQGSEA. DNA for the CDR3: TGCAGCGTTGTCGTAGCGGACTCCTACAATGAGCAGTTCTTC. It is translated as CSVVVADSYNEQFF.

This sequence joins TRBV11-2 and TRBJ2-1; D remains unclear. The CDR3 is 14 amino acids. The V end lost 4 bases, the J end lost 3 bases, and 10 bases lay between the germline ends. CDR1 SGHAT and CDR2 FQNNGV come from the germline V gene. The CDR3 loop reads CASSSTDIYNEQFF. DNA of the CDR3: TGTGCCAGCAGCTCGACCGACATCTACAATGAGCAGTTCTTC.

There are a few counts of this clonotype. The chain recombines TRBV12-3 or TRBV12-4 with TRBJ1-5; TRBD1 might be the D (6 bases). V shed 3 bases and J shed 2 bases, with 11 bases lying between them. This CDR3 comprises 15 residues. CDR3 region: CASSFFAGGNQPQHF. The CDR3 coding sequence is TGTGCCAGCAGTTTCTTTGCAGGGGGCAATCAGCCCCAGCATTTT.

The rearrangement uses TRBV7-2 and TRBJ2-3; 11 bases are shared with TRBD2. The CDR3 sequence is 16 residues long. Trimming cost V 2 bases and J 2 bases; bases outside gene matches: 3. Germline V lookup: CDR1 SGHTA, CDR2 FQGNSA. The CDR3 loop reads CASSLPLAGATDTQYF. The CDR3 DNA reads TGTGCCAGCAGCTTACCACTAGCGGGGGCCACAGATACGCAGTATTTT.

The rearrangement joins TRBV5-1 to TRBJ2-1; the D gene is possibly TRBD2 (6 bases). CDR1 is SGHRS and CDR2 is YFSETQ in the germline V gene. Trimming left V 3 bases short and J 9 bases short, with 13 bases between. The length of the CDR3 is 13 residues. The CDR3 coding sequence is TGCGCCAGCAGCTCAACAACTAGCACTGAGCAGTTCTTC. Amino acids: CASSSTTSTEQFF. The full variable domain, rest sourced from reference TRBV5-1 and TRBJ2-1, is KAGVTQTPRYLIKTRGQQVTLSCSPISGHRSVSWYQQTPGQGLQFLFEYFSETQRNKGNFPGRFSGRQFSNSRSEMNVSTLELGDSALYLCASSSTTSTEQFFGPGTRLTVL.

This clonotype was detected a few times. The CDR3 coding sequence is TGTGCCAGCAGCTTAAAATCTGGTCCCAAAAACATTCAGTACTTC. It is translated as CASSLKSGPKNIQYF. The chain uses TRBV7-2 and TRBJ2-4; D ambiguous. The CDR3 length is 15 residues. Between the trimmed V and J ends, which lost 2 bases and 2 bases, there was a span of 10 bases. Germline V gene lookup returns CDR1 SGHTA and CDR2 FQGNSA.

In DNA, the CDR3 is TGTGCCAGCAGTGAATATACAGGGAAGAAATTTGAAAAACTGTTTTTT. Its protein product is CASSEYTGKKFEKLFF. The chain carries TRBV25-1 and TRBJ1-4, with TRBD1 as a possible D gene (6 bases). The V end lost 0 bases, the J end lost 7 bases, and 15 bases lay between the germline ends. The CDR3 has 16 residues. Germline V gene sequence: CDR1 MGHDK, CDR2 SYGVNS.

V usage is TRBV4-2 and J usage is TRBJ2-1; 10 positions agree with TRBD2. J lost 3 bases, V lost 1 base, and 3 bases had no gene match. The CDR3 is 16 amino acids. The germline CDR1 and CDR2 sequences are LGHNA and YNFKEQ. This CDR3 reads CASSQGRTSGYNEQFF. The CDR3 DNA is TGTGCCAGCAGCCAAGGCAGGACTAGCGGCTACAATGAGCAGTTCTTC.

This chain joins TRBV20-1 and TRBJ2-7, with 12 nucleotides matching TRBD2. Gene TRBJ2-5 matches the end of the DNA better, so the J call may be wrong. CDR1 DFQATT and CDR2 SNEGSKA come from the germline V gene (reference sequence). The CDR3 totals 14 residues. CDR3 bases: TGCAGTGCTCCGCTAGCGGGAGGGTTCGAGACCCAGTACTTC. Translating it yields CSAPLAGGFETQYF.

V and J are TRBV10-3 and TRBJ2-7, with D perhaps matching TRBD2 (6 bases). Germline V CDR1 and CDR2: ENHRY, SYGVKD. Trimming removed 4 bases at V and 2 bases at J, with 12 bases between. This CDR3 contains 14 residues. In DNA form, the CDR3 reads TGTGCCATCAGTGCCGGGGGTTCCACCTACGAGCAGTACTTC. Protein sequence: CAISAGGSTYEQYF.